The text below deals with one T cell receptor (beta chain). The antigen it binds to is not known. Per-base quality was not reported, and no clone a single base away is much larger than it. Whole blood was collected in K2EDTA tubes by collaborating institutions according to the institutions' own protocols. For TCRbeta analysis, collaborators shipped samples in one of three forms: frozen whole blood, isolated PBMCs, or DNA extracted from either of those sample types. These data are taken from a study of blood T cell repertoires in COVID-19 (dated by TCRdb to about 2020). About the study as a whole: The collaborator samples originated in the United States, Italy and Spain and spanned the acute and convalescent phases of COVID-19. Samples came from the ongoing ImmuneRACE study (first 160 participants) plus 1,254 subjects from 6 global collaborators. The sample metadata nearly always contained a de-identified subject ID, COVID-19 status, age in years and sex. Where available, HLA class I and class II types were obtained from metadata supplied by the sample provider rather than from assay-based typing. Subjects who had been exposed to COVID-19, were actively infected with it, or had recovered from it provided the deeply sampled blood TCRbeta repertoires that made up the dataset. The repertoires were released in a freely available public database intended as a resource for research on the immune response to SARS-CoV-2. The prospective study material was composed of cDNA or gDNA derived from T cells, B-cell-depleted T cells, or PBMCs. The paper's findings and limits, for the study overall: Clinical and demographic metadata were provided uncurated, with the amount varying by source and participant.

Spanning cysteine to phenylalanine, the CDR3 consists of 18 amino acids. Only CDR3 DNA is held: 54 bases, read in frame from base 1. Relative to germline, V is missing 4 bases and J is missing 0 bases, with 7 bases of the junction outside any gene match. The germline V gene supplies CDR1 SGHRS and CDR2 YFSETQ. TCRbeta CDR3 regions were amplified from genomic DNA using the immunoSEQ Assay, a bias-controlled multiplex PCR. The authors' analysis ran thus. Nucleated cell counts per sample were estimated from amplification of reference gene primers within the assay. To quantify the absolute abundance of each unique TCRbeta CDR3 rearrangement, sequence reads were collapsed and filtered. For each sample, productive Simpson clonality was calculated as the square root of Simpson's diversity index across productive rearrangements. The table was pulled from immuneACCESS by TCRdb, which kept in-frame rearrangements only. Such tables lose some clones; where checked, under half of the loss comes from unresolved V genes, and the rest has no known cause. From that table come the V and J calls and clone size; the DNA was used to work out D and trimming. This sample comprises 85,000 to 90,000 clones, about 82% of them detected only once. In total, the top ten clones hold 25% of the sample.

What was sequenced was peripheral blood. Rearrangement joined TRBV5-1 to TRBJ2-3, and 14 junction bases match TRBD2. This TCR was recovered from a human donor in a cohort sampled during active COVID-19. The bases read TGCGCCAGCAGCCCCAGACTAGCGGGGGGGCAGAGCACAGATACGCAGTATTTT. Its translation is CASSPRLAGGQSTDTQYF.